Listed here is a single T cell receptor (beta chain). This sample was included in a study of blood T cell repertoires in COVID-19. Turning to the study itself: PBMCs, B-cell-depleted T cells, or T cells were the source of the cDNA or gDNA that made up the material.

Deletions cut 5 bases from V and 0 bases from J, with 11 bases between. The CDR3 runs 16 residues. Germline values: CDR1 LNHDA, CDR2 SQIVND (reference sequence). Authors' methods: Amplification of reference gene primers provided the estimated nucleated cell counts. TCRdb's table, derived via immunoSEQ multiplex PCR, lists solely in-frame clones and lacks some. The V and J calls and clone size are taken from that table; D and trimming were inferred from the DNA. The repertoire holds 65,000 to 85,000 clones, with approximately 87% as singletons. Sequenced: peripheral blood. The chain employs TRBV19 and TRBJ2-6; D is uncertain. The sequence was collected from a man aged 45-65 years with active COVID-19. This CDR3 is CASSPFQYSGANVLTF. DNA of the CDR3: TGTGCCAGTAGTCCCTTCCAGTACTCTGGGGCCAACGTCCTGACTTTC.